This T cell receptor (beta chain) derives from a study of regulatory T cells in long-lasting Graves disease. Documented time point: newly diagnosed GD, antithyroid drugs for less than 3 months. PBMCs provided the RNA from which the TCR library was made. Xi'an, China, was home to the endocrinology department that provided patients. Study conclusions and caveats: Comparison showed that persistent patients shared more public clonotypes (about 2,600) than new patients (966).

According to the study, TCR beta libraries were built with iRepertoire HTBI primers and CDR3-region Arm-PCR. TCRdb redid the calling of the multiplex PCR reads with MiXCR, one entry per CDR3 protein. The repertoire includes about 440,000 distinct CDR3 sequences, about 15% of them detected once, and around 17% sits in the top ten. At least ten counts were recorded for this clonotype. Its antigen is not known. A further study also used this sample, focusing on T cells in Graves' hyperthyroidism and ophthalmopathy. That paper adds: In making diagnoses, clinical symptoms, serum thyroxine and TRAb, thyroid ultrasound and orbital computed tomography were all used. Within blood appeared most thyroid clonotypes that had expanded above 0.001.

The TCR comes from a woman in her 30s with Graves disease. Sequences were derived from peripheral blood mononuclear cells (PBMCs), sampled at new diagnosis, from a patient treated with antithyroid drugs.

In DNA form, the CDR3 reads TGTGCCAGCAGTTTAGCCCTTACAGGTCCAGATACGCAGTATTTT. This codes for CASSLALTGPDTQYF. The chain employs TRBV28 and TRBJ2-3, with D tentatively TRBD1 (5 bases). Germline CDR1 is MDHEN and CDR2 is SYDVKM. Deletions cut 2 bases from V and 4 bases from J, with 13 bases between. The CDR3 spans 15 residues.